This passage covers 7 T cell receptor beta chains from one sample sequenced in a study of CD8+ T cells in alopecia areata. Sequencing templates came from extracted RNA that was reverse transcribed into cDNA. Libraries were prepared by immunoSEQ multiplex PCR; TCRdb keeps only in-frame clonotypes and omits some of them. The sample includes fewer than 250,000 clones, around 56% of them seen just once. Sample treatment: oral pan-JAK inhibitor, 5-10 mg twice daily. The material sequenced was CD4+ T cells sorted from blood, taken at week 4, from a patient treated with tofacitinib. These receptors were collected from a human donor with alopecia areata.

This clone occurred a few times. This rearrangement joins TRBV30 to TRBJ2-7, with 8 bases identical to TRBD1. Trimming took 1 base from V and 8 from J; bases not matched to a gene: 7. CDR1 and CDR2 (germline): GTSNPN, SVGIG (reference sequence). This CDR3 is 13 amino acids long. Here the CDR3 DNA reads TGTGCCTGGAGTGGGGTCAGGGGGCGAAAGCAGTACTTC. Translation: CAWSGVRGRKQYF.

This rearrangement joins TRBV7-8 to TRBJ2-1; TRBD2 matches 10 bases. The CDR3 is made up of 16 amino acids. CDR1 is SGHVS, CDR2 FQNEAQ, per germline. Unmatched junction bases numbered 7, after V lost 4 bases and J lost 4 bases. The CDR3: CASSSEGTSVYNEQFF. The CDR3 DNA reads TGTGCCAGCAGCTCGGAAGGGACTAGCGTTTACAATGAGCAGTTCTTC.

The CDR3 sequence is CAWSRDEGASGYTF. In DNA, the CDR3 is TGTGCCTGGAGTCGAGACGAGGGGGCGAGTGGCTACACCTTC. The genes are TRBV30 and TRBJ1-2; 7 bases are shared with TRBD1. The trim removed 2 bases at V and 7 bases at J, leaving 10 bases unmatched. This CDR3 is built from 14 residues. Germline V lookup: CDR1 GTSNPN, CDR2 SVGIG (reference sequence).

The chain joins TRBV29-1 to TRBJ1-2; D is uncertain. V lost 4 bases to trimming and J lost 2 bases, with 14 bases between them. The CDR3 totals 14 residues. In germline, CDR1 is SQVTM, CDR2 ANQGSEA. This CDR3 is CSVARLQQNYGYTF. CDR3 nucleotide sequence: TGCAGCGTTGCGCGACTCCAACAGAACTATGGCTACACCTTC.

This clone was counted a few times. The chain has TRBV7-9 and TRBJ1-4; no firm D call. V lost 5 bases and J 7 bases, leaving 17 bases between the germline ends. CDR1 and CDR2 from the germline V gene are SEHNR and FQNEAQ (reference sequence). CDR3 length: 15 residues. The CDR3 loop is CASSPPGSVREKLFF. CDR3 DNA sequence: TGTGCCAGCAGCCCCCCCGGGTCGGTCCGTGAAAAACTGTTTTTT.

This chain connects TRBV30 to TRBJ2-4, with 8 bases lining up with TRBD1. In germline, CDR1 is GTSNPN, CDR2 SVGIG (reference sequence). The CDR3 has 11 residues. V lost 5 bases, J lost 15 bases, and 9 bases stayed unmatched. This chain's CDR3 is CAWGRTGFRYF. The CDR3 nucleotides are TGTGCCTGGGGCCGGACAGGGTTTCGGTACTTC.

This CDR3 is CAISESGNPETQYF. Here the CDR3 DNA reads TGTGCCATCAGTGAGTCGGGCAATCCAGAGACCCAGTACTTC. The chain uses TRBV10-3 and TRBJ2-5, with D hard to call. Germline assignment: CDR1 ENHRY and CDR2 SYGVKD. CDR3 length: 14 amino acids. V was trimmed by 0 bases and J by 4 bases, leaving 9 bases between them.